This is a list of T cell receptor beta chains from one sample in a study of shared clonotypes between healthy human individuals. The table came from immunoSEQ multiplex PCR; TCRdb's copy has only in-frame clones and leaves some out. The sample contains a few million clones, about 92% of which appear only once. The specimen sequenced was naive CD4+ T cells sorted from blood. Every receptor here comes from a young man in good health. Both conserved end residues are part of each CDR3. D genes are given only for firm matches. Only part of the rows carry a size: once, few, many, or a class if the clone is expanded.

CDR3nt	CDR3aa	d_gene	abundance	j_gene	v_gene
TGTGCCAGCAGCCCCGCGGGGGGGGGCACTGAAGCTTTCTTT	CASSPAGGGTEAFF	-	-	TRBJ1-1	TRBV9
TGCGCCAGCAGCCAAGGATCGGGGGGCCCCAATTCACCCCTCCACTTT	CASSQGSGGPNSPLHF	-	-	TRBJ1-6	TRBV4-1
TGTGCCAGCAGCTGGGGTACGGGGGACGCCGGGGAGCTGTTTTTT	CASSWGTGDAGELFF	-	-	TRBJ2-2	TRBV5-4
TGTGCCAGCAGCTTAGGGCTAGCGGGAAACTCCTACGAGCAGTACTTC	CASSLGLAGNSYEQYF	TRBD2	-	TRBJ2-7	TRBV13
TGTGGCTGCTGGGTTCTGAACACCGGGGAGCTGTTTTTT	CGCWVLNTGELFF	-	-	TRBJ2-2	TRBV6-1
TGCGCCAGCACTACATTCGCGAATAGCGGGGAGACCCAGTACTTC	CASTTFANSGETQYF	TRBD2	-	TRBJ2-5	TRBV4-1
TGTGCCAGCTCACCAGCCAAGGGACACCGTAACTATGGCTACACCTTC	CASSPAKGHRNYGYTF	-	-	TRBJ1-2	TRBV18
TGCGCCAGCAGCCAAGCGGGACTAGCGGTTTCCTACAATGAGCAGTTCTTC	CASSQAGLAVSYNEQFF	TRBD2	-	TRBJ2-1	TRBV4-1
TGTGCCAGCAACCAGTCGGGGGGCCGCGTGAACACTGAAGCTTTCTTT	CASNQSGGRVNTEAFF	-	-	TRBJ1-1	TRBV7-9
TGTGCCAGCTCACAGTACAGATCTTCCTACAATGAGCAGTTCTTC	CASSQYRSSYNEQFF	-	-	TRBJ2-1	TRBV18
TGTGCCAGCAGCCGGACAGCGAACACTGAAGCTTTCTTT	CASSRTANTEAFF	-	-	TRBJ1-1	TRBV6-5
TGCGCCAGCAACCGAGAAAGCACAGATACGCAGTATTTT	CASNRESTDTQYF	-	-	TRBJ2-3	TRBV5-1
TGTGCCAGCAGCATGGACCTCCGGGAGACTGAAGCTTTCTTT	CASSMDLRETEAFF	-	-	TRBJ1-1	TRBV5-4
TGCGCCAGCAGCCAATTCCTAGCGGGAACGGAGAATGAGCAGTTCTTC	CASSQFLAGTENEQFF	TRBD2	-	TRBJ2-1	TRBV4-3
TGTGCCAGCAGCTGGACAGGGGGTGGCACAGATACGCAGTATTTT	CASSWTGGGTDTQYF	TRBD1	-	TRBJ2-3	TRBV11-2
TGTGCCAGCAGCTTGGCAATGGTAGCGGGGGGGTACAATGAGCAGTTCTTC	CASSLAMVAGGYNEQFF	TRBD2	once	TRBJ2-1	TRBV5-6
TGTGCCAGCACCAGACGAAGCACAGATACGCAGTATTTT	CASTRRSTDTQYF	-	-	TRBJ2-3	TRBV5-6
TGTGCTAGTGGTTTTAGTGGACGCCCGAGCTATGGCTACACCTTC	CASGFSGRPSYGYTF	-	-	TRBJ1-2	TRBV12-5
TGTGCCAGCATCTACGGACGGTGGAATTCACCCCTCCACTTT	CASIYGRWNSPLHF	-	-	TRBJ1-6	TRBV28
TGTGCCAGCAGTTATCGACAGGGCCCCTACGAGCAGTACTTC	CASSYRQGPYEQYF	TRBD1	-	TRBJ2-7	TRBV27
TGTGCCAGCAGTGGGAGTGGAACAGGGATTGGGCAAGAGACCCAGTACTTC	CASSGSGTGIGQETQYF	-	-	TRBJ2-5	TRBV2
TGCGCCAGCAGCTCAAAGTCGGGACAGGTGAACACTGAAGCTTTCTTT	CASSSKSGQVNTEAFF	TRBD1	-	TRBJ1-1	TRBV5-1
TGTGCCAGCAGCTTAGGGGAAGTTTTTGCCCACTATGGCTACACCTTC	CASSLGEVFAHYGYTF	-	-	TRBJ1-2	TRBV7-2
TGCGCCAGCAGCTTGGGTCTAGCGGGAGGGCCCTACGAGCAGTACTTC	CASSLGLAGGPYEQYF	TRBD2	-	TRBJ2-7	TRBV5-1
TGTGCCAGCTCAAGCGGACAGGGGGCGAAAGCGGGTAAGGGAGCTTTCTTT	CASSSGQGAKAGKGAFF	TRBD1	-	TRBJ1-1	TRBV18
TGTGCCAGCAGCCTGGGACGGGGTAATTCACCCCTCCACTTT	CASSLGRGNSPLHF	-	-	TRBJ1-6	TRBV7-6
TGTGCCACCTTAGGACAGGGGAATGAAAAACTGTTTTTT	CATLGQGNEKLFF	-	-	TRBJ1-4	TRBV21-1
TGTGCCAGTACAGCAGGGTACACAGATACGCAGTATTTT	CASTAGYTDTQYF	-	-	TRBJ2-3	TRBV10-3